Below, 4 T cell receptor beta chains from the same sample are listed, as sequenced in a study of blood T cell repertoires in COVID-19. Assay: immunoSEQ multiplex PCR; the TCRdb copy retains only in-frame clones and omits some. The sample has 330,000 or so clones, more than 90% seen once. The specimen sequenced was PBMCs or T cells enriched from blood (not recorded which). The receptors stem from a young woman who had recovered from COVID-19.

The gene calls are TRBV7-9 and TRBJ2-4; 9 bases align to TRBD1. This CDR3 region has 16 residues. Germline trimming cut 2 bases from V and 7 bases from J; bases unmatched to any gene: 9. CDR1 is SEHNR, CDR2 FQNEAQ, per germline (reference sequence). CDR3 sequence: CASSLIGGDRVNIQYF. The CDR3 nucleotides are TGTGCCAGCAGCTTAATTGGCGGGGACAGGGTGAACATTCAGTACTTC.

The chain combines TRBV11-2 with TRBJ2-1, with TRBD1 as a possible D gene (5 bases). Per the germline V gene, CDR1 is SGHAT and CDR2 is FQNNGV. CDR3 length: 15 residues. The ends were cut back, 4 bases at V and 6 bases at J, with 16 bases in the middle. DNA of the CDR3: TGTGCCAGCAGCTCGGAGACAGCCCTACGCAATGAGCAGTTCTTC. Translating gives CASSSETALRNEQFF.

This chain connects TRBV12-3 or TRBV12-4 to TRBJ2-1; D gene unclear. V shed 1 base and J shed 9 bases, with 10 bases lying between them. CDR3 length: 13 residues. CDR3 bases: TGTGCCAGCAGTTTAGAGGTCAGGCGTGAGCAGTTCTTC. Its protein product is CASSLEVRREQFF.

The chain couples TRBV30 to TRBJ2-1; tentatively, D is TRBD2 (5 bases). The CDR3 extends over 11 amino acids. Germline CDR1 and CDR2: GTSNPN and SVGIG (reference sequence). Trimming left V 5 bases short and J 4 bases short, with 6 bases between. The chain's CDR3 is CAWRLYNEQFF. The CDR3 nucleotides read TGTGCCTGGCGACTATACAATGAGCAGTTCTTC.